The TCR beta chain under discussion was sequenced for a study of CD8+ T cells in alopecia areata. In the study overall: C3H/HeJ donors with spontaneous alopecia, roughly 6-12 months old, supplied skin grafts to roughly 6-10-week-old female C3H/HeJ mice. Broader study findings: Mice showed clearer TCR sharing than patients did, a gap that was possibly HLA-related. For lesional scalp, especially alopecia totalis/universalis, clonality was higher than in normal scalp. Normal skin's resident alphabeta T cells are also sequenced in scalp samples.

This clone was found a few times. As yet, its antigen is unknown. The listed genes are named as in mouse. The CDR3 end falls 4 residues outside the read, so it is completed with the germline J gene. The germline gives CDR1 NNHNN, CDR2 SYGAGS (reference sequence). There are 14 residues in the CDR3. Germline trimming cut 2 bases from V and 3 bases from J; bases unmatched to any gene: 2. Isolated RNA was reverse transcribed into cDNA used as the sequencing template. Profiling relied on immunoSEQ multiplex PCR, and the TCRdb table lists in-frame clones only, not all of them. This repertoire lists under 350,000 clones without singletons; around 1.2% sits in the top ten. Pooled cells of cutaneous lymph node origin were sorted on CD4, CD8alpha, NKG2D, NKG2ACE and other markers.

This sequence originates from a C3H/HeJ mouse with alopecia areata. MHC haplotype: H2-k. The chain joins TRBV13-2 to TRBJ2-1; 7 bases agree with TRBD1. Sequencing was done on a sample of CD4+ T cells sorted from a lymph node. The part of the CDR3 DNA that was read is TGTGCCAGCGGTGACAACAGGGGCTATGCT. Its protein product is CASGDNRGYA. The entire CDR3 reads CASGDNRGYAEQFF.